The rows below give T cell receptor beta chains drawn from one sample of a study of Ad26.COV2.S vaccination and SARS-CoV-2 variants. Assay used: immunoSEQ multiplex PCR; TCRdb lists only in-frame clones, some missing. Among about 430,000 clones listed, around nine tenths were seen once. The sequenced sample was peripheral blood, obtained in a trial of Ad26.COV2.S vaccine versus placebo. The receptors were gathered from a person between 18 and 59 years old who received the Ad26.COV2.S COVID-19 vaccine or a placebo. Both conserved end residues are part of each CDR3. Fields, in order: V gene, J gene, CDR3 protein.

TRBV19	TRBJ2-7	CASSLQGDHEQYF
TRBV30	TRBJ1-2	CAHRQSSEGYTF
TRBV27	TRBJ1-2	CASSLLGARGYTF
TRBV29-1	TRBJ1-5	CSVAGAFGPQHF
TRBV12-5	TRBJ1-1	CASGLQGANTEAFF
TRBV20-1	TRBJ1-2	CSASVTGIGYGYTF
TRBV9	TRBJ2-3	CASSAGRDTQYF
TRBV2	TRBJ2-6	CASSDVSGSGANVLTF
TRBV6-6	TRBJ2-1	CASSYSRGFDNEQFF
TRBV7-9	TRBJ2-3	CASSPPSGRRVGTDTQYF
TRBV7-9	TRBJ1-1	CASSSQGYSTEAFF
TRBV4-1	TRBJ1-5	CASSQVGTNQPQHF